This T cell receptor beta chain was sequenced during a study of T cell repertoires in cytomegalovirus infection. Study-level information: Recently identified HLA-C-restricted CMV epitopes and well-studied HLA-B-restricted CMV epitopes were used by the study. Evidence of both CMV infection and a matching HLA type came from public TCR beta signatures. Broader study findings: The study identified carriers of CMV plus the relevant HLA from cumulative public TCR beta family frequency. The ex vivo response was dominated by HLA-C-restricted CMV-specific TCR beta clonotypes.

Trimming cost V 3 bases and J 3 bases; bases outside gene matches: 6. Germline values: CDR1 KGHDR, CDR2 SFDVKD. The CDR3 runs to 18 residues. TCRdb recomputed calls from the reads with MiXCR, one row per CDR3 protein. The data show approximately 990,000 distinct CDR3 sequences, under 40% seen once. This clonotype showed up just a few times. What it recognizes is unknown. The chain carries TRBV24-1 and TRBJ2-2; 13 bases map to TRBD2. The sample here was cultured CD8+ T cells from PBMCs, taken from culture after CMV antigen stimulation. The TCR sequence derives from a human donor in good health (CMV status not recorded). Some clones in this sample may be carry-over from other donors' samples. This chain's CDR3 is CATSDRTSGGLDTGELFF. The CDR3 DNA reads TGTGCCACCAGTGATAGGACTAGCGGGGGATTAGACACCGGGGAGCTGTTTTTT.